Detailed here is one TCR beta chain. Its antigen is unidentified. For sorted subsets, 200 ng DNA per replicate equaled some 27,000 T cell genomes. Method: immunoSEQ multiplex PCR; TCRdb's copy keeps in-frame clones and lacks some. The table lists some 2,000,000 clones, approximately 94% of them singletons. CD45RO negativity and positive selection for CCR7 defined naive CD8 cells, a population that excluded terminally differentiated effector memory CD45RA+ cells. This sample stems from a study of shared clonotypes between healthy human individuals. Study summary: The study enrolled a couple of women and a few men aged 18 to 49. The study used three CD4 naive, three CD4 memory, two CD8 naive and one CD8 memory plate per donor. Regarding the study as a whole: Estimated richness values were generally larger in naive subsets than in memory subsets.

Germline values: CDR1 ENHRY, CDR2 SYGVKD. The CDR3 runs 15 residues. Trimming removed 0 bases from V and 5 bases from J, with 12 bases in between. V is TRBV10-3 and J is TRBJ2-3; D unclear. Sequenced: naive CD8+ T cells sorted from blood. The TCR originated in a man aged 18 to 30 in good health. DNA of the CDR3: TGTGCCATCAGTGAGTCGAATCTAGGACGAGATACGCAGTATTTT. Its translation: CAISESNLGRDTQYF.